A single sample is the source of the 2 T cell receptor beta chains below, sequenced in a study of T cells in localized non-small cell lung cancer (dated by TCRdb to 2018 to 2020). Libraries were built with the immunoSEQ multiplex PCR assay. In its TCRdb copy, this immuneACCESS table keeps in-frame sequences only and misses some clones. Where compared with another copy, unresolved V genes explain less than half of these, and the others have no known cause. Recorded for this sample are about 40,000 clones; around 87% of them occurred a single time. The top ten hold 3.5% of the sample. The sample consisted of peripheral blood, taken before any cancer treatment. The receptors come from a man aged 18 to 49 with stage I lung adenocarcinoma.

The genes are TRBV7-8 and TRBJ1-1; D remains unclear. V lost 1 base and J lost 1, with 4 bases in between. This CDR3 is built from 13 residues. Per germline, CDR1 SGHVS and CDR2 FQNEAQ. The CDR3: CASSLGRNTEAFF. The CDR3 DNA reads as TGTGCCAGCAGCTTAGGCAGGAACACTGAAGCTTTCTTT.

Only one count was recorded for this clone. J is TRBJ1-2 and V is TRBV14, with D uncertain. The CDR3 totals 13 residues. Deletions cut 1 base from V and 6 bases from J, with 9 bases between. From germline, CDR1 is SGHDN and CDR2 FVKESK. For the CDR3, the DNA is TGTGCCAGCAGCCAAGGGCTAAGGGATGGCTACACCTTC. It yields the protein CASSQGLRDGYTF.